The 21 T cell receptor beta chains in this list originate from one sample, sequenced in a study of blood T cell repertoires in COVID-19. Data came from immunoSEQ multiplex PCR; TCRdb stores just in-frame clones and leaves some out. The top ten clones hold 5% to 6% of a sample with around 65,000 clones, around 85% of them seen once. Sequenced material: peripheral blood. Every receptor here comes from a man between 65 and 85 years old with acute or convalescent COVID-19.

The chain has TRBV19 and TRBJ2-3; the D gene is possibly TRBD2 (6 bases). The V end was cut by 1 base, the J end by 0 bases, with 14 bases between. Germline CDR1 LNHDA, CDR2 SQIVND (reference sequence). This CDR3 is built from 17 residues. CDR3 protein: CASSIVTQGLSTDTQYF. The CDR3 DNA reads as TGTGCCAGTAGTATAGTGACGCAGGGACTTAGCACAGATACGCAGTATTTT.

This clone appeared a few times. The rearrangement uses TRBV19 and TRBJ2-7; D might be TRBD1 (6 bases). Germline CDR1 is LNHDA and CDR2 is SQIVND (reference sequence). The V gene lost 6 bases and the J gene lost 0 bases, with 12 bases spanning the gap. The CDR3 consists of 14 residues. The CDR3 loop is CASRIRGSSYEQYF. The DNA for the CDR3 is TGTGCCAGTAGGATCAGGGGCAGCTCCTACGAGCAGTACTTC.

This clone was seen just once. This chain connects TRBV2 to TRBJ2-3; D ambiguous. Trimming took off 6 bases at V and 2 bases at J, with 9 bases between the two ends. Germline V gene lookup returns CDR1 SNHLY and CDR2 FYNNEI. The CDR3 length is 13 residues. CDR3 in amino acids: CASRDLATDTQYF. The CDR3 DNA reads TGTGCCAGCAGAGACTTGGCCACAGATACGCAGTATTTT.

The chain carries TRBV3-1 (or the pseudogene TRBV3-2) and TRBJ2-5, with a weak D call TRBD2 (7 bases). Between the trimmed V and J ends, which lost 2 bases and 3 bases, there was a span of 13 bases. From germline, CDR1 is LGHDT and CDR2 YNNKEL (reference sequence). The CDR3 spans 15 residues. Written as DNA, the CDR3 is TGTGCCAGCAGCCAAAACTGGGGGGGCGAAGAGACCCAGTACTTC. Translated: CASSQNWGGEETQYF.

The chain joins TRBV2 to TRBJ1-1; TRBD1 matches 7 bases. With V trimmed by 7 bases and J by 0 bases, 2 bases remained unmatched. Germline V lookup: CDR1 SNHLY, CDR2 FYNNEI. The CDR3 length is 13 residues. In DNA form, the CDR3 reads TGTGCCAGCAAAACAGGGGTGAACACTGAAGCTTTCTTT. The encoded protein is CASKTGVNTEAFF.

This clone is deemed medium-sized (0.01 to 0.1%). The V and J genes are TRBV20-1 and TRBJ2-2; maybe TRBD2 (5 bases). Per the germline V gene, CDR1 is DFQATT and CDR2 is SNEGSKA (reference sequence). V was pared by 3 bases and J by 5 bases, with 13 bases between. This CDR3 is 14 amino acids long. CDR3 protein: CSASRGRVTGELFF. CDR3 DNA: TGCAGTGCTAGTCGTGGGCGGGTTACCGGGGAGCTGTTTTTT.

A single count supports this clone. The chain uses TRBV6-6 and TRBJ1-2, with 8 bases matching TRBD1. The CDR3 is 15 residues long. V was pared by 7 bases and J by 2 bases, with 9 bases of the junction left unmatched. Germline V gene sequence: CDR1 MNHNY, CDR2 SVGAGI (reference sequence). CDR3 coding DNA: TGTGCCAGCAACCCTGGACAGGGCCCAAACTATGGCTACACCTTC. Translating it yields CASNPGQGPNYGYTF.

This chain joins TRBV6-5 and TRBJ1-6, with 7 bases that match TRBD1. Looked up from germline, CDR1 is MNHEY and CDR2 is SVGAGI. The CDR3 has 15 residues. V trimming: 6 bases; J trimming: 9 bases; junction bases outside the gene matches: 11. The CDR3 nucleotides read TGTGCCAGCAGAACCCCGGGACAGCCTGGTTCACCCCTCCACTTT. As protein: CASRTPGQPGSPLHF.

The rearrangement uses TRBV5-6 and TRBJ1-2; 11 positions agree with TRBD1. The CDR3 is 13 amino acids. The junction had 4 bases not matched to a gene; V was cut back by 6 bases and J by 6 bases. CDR1 is SGHDT and CDR2 is YYEEEE in the germline V gene. The CDR3 spells CASIRGQGDGYTF. In nucleotides, the CDR3 is TGTGCCAGCATCCGGGGACAGGGGGATGGCTACACCTTC.

The rearrangement joins TRBV18 to TRBJ1-5; 12 bases align to TRBD1. This CDR3 has 15 amino acids. J lost 5 bases, V lost 4 bases, and 3 bases had no gene match. Germline V lookup: CDR1 KGHSH, CDR2 LQKENI. Here the CDR3 reads CASSRDRGLHQPQHF. In nucleotides, the CDR3 is TGTGCCAGCTCACGGGACAGGGGGCTTCATCAGCCCCAGCATTTT.

V is TRBV5-1 and J is TRBJ1-4; 8 positions match TRBD1. Trimming cost V 2 bases and J 8 bases; bases outside gene matches: 8. The CDR3 runs 15 residues. Germline-derived CDR1 and CDR2 are SGHRS and YFSETQ. The CDR3 spells CASSFGQGGNEKLFF. CDR3 nucleotide sequence: TGCGCCAGCAGCTTCGGACAGGGAGGGAACGAAAAACTGTTTTTT.

The chain carries TRBV5-1 and TRBJ1-2; TRBD1 agrees at 8 bases. The V gene's germline CDR1 is SGHRS and CDR2 YFSETQ. The length of the CDR3 is 15 residues. V lost 3 bases and J lost 5; bases outside the gene matches: 9. The CDR3 DNA sequence: TGCGCCAGCAGCTCCTACCCGCAGGGGGCATATGGCTACACCTTC. As protein: CASSSYPQGAYGYTF.

The CDR3: CASSVYRGQGTEAFF. The CDR3 nucleotides are TGTGCCAGCAGCGTATACAGGGGTCAGGGCACTGAAGCTTTCTTT. The chain recombines TRBV9 with TRBJ1-1; 7 positions agree with TRBD1. This CDR3 spans 15 amino acids. Germline CDR1 SGDLS, CDR2 YYNGEE. V lost 1 base to trimming and J lost 4 bases; unmatched junction nucleotides: 7.

The V and J genes are TRBV6-6 and TRBJ2-1; perhaps TRBD2 as D (6 bases). This CDR3 has 13 residues. Germline V gives CDR1 MNHNY, CDR2 SVGAGI (reference sequence). V shed 6 bases and J shed 5 bases, with 11 bases lying between them. This chain's CDR3 is CASSGGANNEQFF. CDR3 coding DNA: TGTGCCAGCAGCGGCGGGGCGAACAATGAGCAGTTCTTC.

This clone appeared a few times. The gene calls are TRBV5-3 and TRBJ1-1; 9 bases are shared with TRBD1. TRBV5-3 is placed among ORFs of uncertain function. The CDR3 is 13 residues long. V lost 6 bases, J lost 7 bases, and 7 bases stayed unmatched. Here the CDR3 DNA reads TGTGCCAGAACCTCGGACAGGGGACGTGAAGCTTTCTTT. Translated, it gives CARTSDRGREAFF.

This chain links TRBV5-1 with TRBJ2-7, with no clear D. The V end lost 0 bases, the J end lost 3 bases, and 10 bases lay between the germline ends. The CDR3 contains 14 residues. Germline V gene data show CDR1 as SGHRS and CDR2 as YFSETQ. The CDR3 here is CASSLGQQIYEQYF. The CDR3 coding sequence is TGCGCCAGCAGCTTGGGTCAACAGATCTACGAGCAGTACTTC.

Here the CDR3 reads CASSVSERGGYTF. The CDR3 coding sequence is TGTGCCAGTAGTGTTTCCGAAAGGGGTGGCTACACCTTC. The chain joins TRBV19 to TRBJ1-2, with D perhaps matching TRBD1 (5 bases). CDR1 is LNHDA and CDR2 is SQIVND in the germline V gene (reference sequence). The CDR3 is 13 amino acids. The ends were cut back, 5 bases at V and 7 bases at J, with 14 bases in the middle.

V and J are TRBV6-5 and TRBJ2-6; D gene uncertain. The germline V and J ends were trimmed by 11 bases and 6 bases, with 20 bases remaining between them. The CDR3 contains 15 residues. The germline V gene has CDR1 MNHEY and CDR2 SVGAGI. The CDR3 is CAVALSPSQANVLTF. The CDR3 region has the DNA TGTGCCGTAGCCCTATCCCCTTCCCAGGCCAACGTCCTGACTTTC.

The gene calls are TRBV5-1 and TRBJ2-3, with 8 bases that match TRBD2. Germline loops: CDR1 SGHRS, CDR2 YFSETQ. V shed 0 bases and J 8 bases; nucleotides not matched to a gene: 5. The CDR3 is 14 residues long. Written as DNA, the CDR3 is TGCGCCAGCAGCTTGGTTTCCGGGGGGGTTACGCAGTATTTT. This sequence encodes CASSLVSGGVTQYF.

The chain recombines TRBV5-6 with TRBJ1-4; 8 nucleotides agree with TRBD1. The germline V gene has CDR1 SGHDT and CDR2 YYEEEE. Germline trimming cut 2 bases from V and 5 bases from J; bases unmatched to any gene: 5. The CDR3 has 15 amino acids. CDR3 amino acids: CASSFNGQGNEKLFF. The CDR3 DNA reads TGTGCCAGCAGCTTCAACGGACAGGGAAATGAAAAACTGTTTTTT.

This clone was counted a single time. The V call is TRBV5-1, the J call TRBJ2-1; D perhaps matches TRBD1 (5 bases). Per the germline V gene, CDR1 is SGHRS and CDR2 is YFSETQ. Deletions cut 1 base from V and 4 bases from J, with 15 bases between. The length of the CDR3 is 16 residues. CDR3 nucleotides: TGCGCCAGCAGCTTGCAAGCAGGGAATACTTACAATGAGCAGTTCTTC. Translation gives CASSLQAGNTYNEQFF.